This TCR beta chain was identified during a study of monozygotic twins with inflammatory bowel disease. On this clonotype itself: What it binds is not known.

CDR3 length: 14 residues. Per the germline V gene, CDR1 is ENHRY and CDR2 is SYGVKD. Broader study findings: IBD patients had lower TCRbeta diversity (inverse Simpson) than healthy co-twins. For IBD patients, clonotypes shared with others were fewer than for healthy twins, especially with disease activity.

Through template switching, UMIs that included a 6-nucleotide sample barcode were added. TCRalpha and TCRbeta cDNA went through nested PCRs of around 16 and 10 cycles, two in total. TCRdb re-analyzed the 5' RACE reads; it lists each CDR3 protein once, without DNA. The repertoire table contains approximately 390,000 distinct CDR3 sequences. Source material: blood. This chain uses TRBV10-3 with TRBJ2-2. The sequence came from a human donor with ulcerative colitis or Crohn's disease, or a healthy co-twin of an affected twin (not recorded which). CDR3 protein: CAISEDSNTGELFF.